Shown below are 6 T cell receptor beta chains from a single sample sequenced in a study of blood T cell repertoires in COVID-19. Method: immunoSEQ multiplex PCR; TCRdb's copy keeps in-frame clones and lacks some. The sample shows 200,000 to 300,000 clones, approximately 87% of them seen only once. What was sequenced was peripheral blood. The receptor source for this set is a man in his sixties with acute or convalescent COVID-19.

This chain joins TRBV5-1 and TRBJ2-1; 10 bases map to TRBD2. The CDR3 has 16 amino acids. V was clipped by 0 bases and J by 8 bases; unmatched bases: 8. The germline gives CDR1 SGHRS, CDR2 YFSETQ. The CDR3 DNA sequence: TGCGCCAGCAGCTTGGTTCTAGCGGGAGCGGCAGATGAGCAGTTCTTC. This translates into CASSLVLAGAADEQFF.

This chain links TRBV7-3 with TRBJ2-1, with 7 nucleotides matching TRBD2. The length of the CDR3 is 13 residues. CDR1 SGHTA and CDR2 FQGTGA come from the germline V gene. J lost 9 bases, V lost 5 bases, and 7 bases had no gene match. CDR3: CASSLNREAEQFF. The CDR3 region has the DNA TGTGCCAGCAGCCTAAACCGGGAGGCTGAGCAGTTCTTC.

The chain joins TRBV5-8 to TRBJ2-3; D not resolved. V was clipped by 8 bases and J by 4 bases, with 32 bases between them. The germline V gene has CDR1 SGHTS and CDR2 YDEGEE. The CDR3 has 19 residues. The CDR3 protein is CASPRAWSDRQLHPDTQYF. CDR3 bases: TGTGCCAGTCCTAGAGCTTGGTCTGATAGGCAGCTCCATCCAGATACGCAGTATTTT.

In nucleotides, the CDR3 is TGTGCCAGCAGCCCAAGACGGACAACTGAAGCTTTCTTT. Its translation: CASSPRRTTEAFF. This rearrangement joins TRBV9 to TRBJ1-1; D possibly corresponds to TRBD1 (5 bases). V was cut by 4 bases and J by 5 bases, with 12 bases left in between. The V gene's germline CDR1 is SGDLS and CDR2 YYNGEE. The length of the CDR3 is 13 residues.

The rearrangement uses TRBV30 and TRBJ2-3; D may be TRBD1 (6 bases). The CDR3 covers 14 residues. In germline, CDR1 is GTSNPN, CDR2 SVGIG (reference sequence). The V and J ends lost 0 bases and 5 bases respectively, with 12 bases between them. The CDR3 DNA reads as TGTGCCTGGAGTGTTATGGGGGCGGAAGATACGCAGTATTTT. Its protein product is CAWSVMGAEDTQYF. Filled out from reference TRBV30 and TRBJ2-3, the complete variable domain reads SQTIHQWPATLVQPVGSPLSLECTVEGTSNPNLYWYRQAAGRGLQLLFYSVGIGQISSEVPQNLSASRPQDRQFILSSKKLLLSDSGFYLCAWSVMGAEDTQYFGPGTRLTVL.

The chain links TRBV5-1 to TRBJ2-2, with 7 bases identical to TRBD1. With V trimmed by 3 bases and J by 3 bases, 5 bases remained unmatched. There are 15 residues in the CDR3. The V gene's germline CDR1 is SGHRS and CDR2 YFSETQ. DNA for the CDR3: TGCGCCAGCAGCTCCACCACAGGGGACACCGGGGAGCTGTTTTTT. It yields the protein CASSSTTGDTGELFF.